Detailed here is one T cell receptor beta chain. This clone is a singleton in its sample. Its antigen has not been determined. There are no base qualities to consult, and no much larger clone falls within one base. These data originate in a study of Ad26.COV2.S vaccination and SARS-CoV-2 variants (dated by TCRdb to 2020 to 2022). Broadly, across the study: Donors in the vaccine arm were drawn from COV1001, a multicentre, randomized, double-blind, placebo-controlled phase I-IIa trial testing Ad26.COV2.S in healthy adults. Participants in the trial were split at random into five groups of five each, receiving low-dose or high-dose Ad26.COV2.S once or twice, or else placebo on both occasions. Dosing of Ad26.COV2.S was intramuscular, at either 5x10^10 or 1x10^11 viral particles, delivered as one shot or as two shots spaced 56 days apart. A total of 32 samples were included in the TCR-sequenced set, comprising around 19 Ad26.COV2.S vaccine recipients, 5 placebo recipients and 8 SARS-CoV-2 convalescent individuals. Throughout the experiments and outcome assessment, investigators stayed blinded to trial group allocation. TCRbeta repertoire sequencing served as the tool for gauging how specific and how broad the SARS-CoV-2-reactive T cell receptors were following Ad26.COV2.S vaccination.

The CDR3 contains 15 residues, cysteine and phenylalanine counted. Only CDR3 DNA remains: 45 bases, in frame from the first base. Trimming takes 0 bases from V and 2 bases from J, and the germline ends sit 12 bases apart. CDR1 and CDR2 (SGHRS, YFSETQ) derive from the germline V gene. Summary of the overall study and its limitations: Vaccine and placebo recipients had comparable non-spike TCR breadth, which fits with the vaccine containing only spike. The authors noted that the TCR breadth and depth analyses may have underestimated total T cell responses. Spike-specific TCR breadth was higher in Ad26.COV2.S recipients than in placebo recipients (P = 0.0014). After vaccination, substantial breadth of spike-specific CD8+ and CD4+ T cell responses was reported. The study was not powered for comparison of responses between vaccine doses or regimens.

Interpreted using the paper, the treatment or condition label stands for: some 20 received Ad26.COV2.S at low or high dose, single or two shots; 5 received placebo; per-sample allocation not given. For vaccine and placebo recipients, the sequenced repertoires came from samples collected on day 63 after the first injection. In Cohort 1b, fewer than 30 adults aged 18-55 years were enrolled at a single site in Boston, USA, between 29 July and 7 August 2020. Ad26.COV2.S was a replication-incompetent adenovirus type 26 vector that expressed a prefusion-stabilized SARS-CoV-2 spike protein derived from the original Wuhan strain. The immunoSEQ Assay was the method used to sequence TCRbeta CDR3 regions. After extraction, genomic DNA underwent amplification by bias-controlled multiplex PCR, followed by high-throughput sequencing. The authors' analysis ran thus. To quantify the absolute abundance of every unique TCRbeta CDR3 region, sequences were collapsed and filtered. T cell fraction was estimated by normalizing TCRbeta template counts to usable DNA, with usable DNA measured through amplification of reference genes found in all nucleated cells. Repertoire TCRs were annotated as SARS-CoV-2-specific when V gene, CDR3 amino acid sequence and J gene were exactly matched to a known reactive TCR set. MIRA supplied the reference SARS-CoV-2 TCR set, which was filtered for enrichment in COVID-19-positive ImmuneCODE repertoires so that public or cross-reactive TCRs were removed. Using the MIRA antigens, annotated TCRs were further analysed by specific ORF or by position within an ORF. Breadth was defined as the number of annotated unique rearrangements divided by the total number of unique productive rearrangements, and depth was defined as the summed frequency of the annotated unique rearrangements. Two-sided Wilcoxon rank-sum tests were applied when comparing TCR breadth between groups. TCRdb's version of the immuneACCESS table is confined to in-frame rearrangements and falls short of the full clone set. An unresolved V gene accounts for under half of the shortfall where checked; the remainder is of unknown origin. The DNA was the basis for D and trimming; V, J and clone size are from that table. Across this sample there are about 400,000 clones, with 89% seen only once. The top ten clones comprise under 2% of the sample.

The sequence is built from TRBV5-1 and TRBJ2-7; a tentative D call is TRBD2 (5 bases match). The source of this sequence is a person between 18 and 65 years old who received the Ad26.COV2.S COVID-19 vaccine or a placebo. The source was peripheral blood, collected in a trial of Ad26.COV2.S vaccine versus placebo. CDR3 sequence: CASSLVPGIAYEQYF. The bases are TGCGCCAGCAGCTTGGTTCCGGGAATCGCCTACGAGCAGTACTTC.